These 25 T cell receptor beta chains originate from one sample sequenced in a study of breast tumors, draining lymph nodes, adjacent tissues (dated by TCRdb to the mid-2010s). Libraries were constructed by multiplex PCR. TCRdb names Illumina HiSeq 2000 as the instrument used. In-frame beta chains were kept once TCRdb had trimmed the public reads at Q25 with fastp and called clones with MiXCR. Rows with a matching CDR3 protein are joined into one entry that keeps the most common DNA and genes. Within this sample are 50,000 to 55,000 distinct CDR3 sequences, with under 55% of them counted one time only. The ten largest clones add up to under 12% of the sample. The sequenced material came from breast tumor tissue. These receptors were obtained from a female donor with breast cancer. Some clones in this sample may be carry-over from other donors' samples.

This chain joins TRBV4-3 and TRBJ1-4; no clear D gene. This CDR3 has 15 amino acids. Looked up from germline, CDR1 is LGHNA and CDR2 is YSLEER. Deletions cut 0 bases from V and 7 bases from J, with 12 bases between. CDR3 loop: CASSQDLSEGEKLFF. The CDR3, as DNA: TGCGCCAGCAGCCAAGATCTTTCCGAGGGTGAAAAACTGTTTTTT.

This chain connects TRBV24-1 to TRBJ2-1; 9 nucleotides line up with TRBD2. Germline assignment: CDR1 KGHDR and CDR2 SFDVKD. With V trimmed by 9 bases and J by 3 bases, 11 bases remained unmatched. The CDR3 totals 16 residues. The CDR3 region has the DNA TGTGCCACCGAAGATCGGAGACTAGCGGTCTACAATGAGCAGTTCTTC. The encoded protein is CATEDRRLAVYNEQFF.

Comment on this clonotype: The CDR3 carries no conserved terminal phenylalanine or tryptophan, so it likely arises from a read error. CDR3 residues: CASSESSERNTIYS. The CDR3 DNA reads as TGTGCCAGCAGTGAATCGTCAGAGAGAAACACCATATATTCT. The J gene is TRBJ1-3, the V gene TRBV25-1, with D unresolved. Trimming pared 1 base from V and 5 bases from J, leaving 9 bases between. This CDR3 is 14 amino acids long. Per the germline V gene, CDR1 is MGHDK and CDR2 is SYGVNS.

This clonotype was picked up a small number of times. The chain carries TRBV27 and TRBJ2-1; 7 nucleotides align to TRBD1. This CDR3 has 15 residues. After removal of 5 bases from V and 2 bases from J, the junction contained 6 bases not matched to a gene. Looked up from germline, CDR1 is MNHEY and CDR2 is SMNVEV (reference sequence). The CDR3 loop reads CASSPDREPYNEQFF. For the CDR3, the DNA is TGTGCCAGCAGTCCAGACAGGGAACCCTACAATGAGCAGTTCTTC.

The chain couples TRBV9 to TRBJ2-2; D gene uncertain. Germline values: CDR1 SGDLS, CDR2 YYNGEE. V shed 2 bases and J shed 2 bases, with 13 bases lying between them. The CDR3 totals 16 residues. The CDR3 reads CASSVDAYGNTGELFF. The CDR3 bases are TGTGCCAGCAGCGTCGATGCATACGGAAACACCGGGGAGCTGTTTTTT.

Remarks on this clonotype: A much larger clone is a single base away; this may be a read error. The chain links TRBV5-6 to TRBJ2-4; maybe TRBD1 (6 bases). The V gene lost 0 bases and the J gene lost 9 bases, with 16 bases spanning the gap. The CDR3 is 15 amino acids. Germline V gives CDR1 SGHDT, CDR2 YYEEEE. CDR3 bases: TGTGCCAGCAGCTTGGACACCCAGGGGCGGAGCATTCAGTACTTC. It is translated as CASSLDTQGRSIQYF.

This clonotype was picked up many times. V gene TRBV6-1 combines with J gene TRBJ2-3; D is perhaps TRBD2 (7 bases). The CDR3 has 18 residues. V was cut by 2 bases and J by 2 bases, with 20 bases left in between. The germline V gene encodes CDR1 MNHNS and CDR2 SASEGT. Written as DNA, the CDR3 is TGTGCCAGCAGTGAATTTGTCCGGGGGGCGACTTCCACAGATACGCAGTATTTT. Its translation: CASSEFVRGATSTDTQYF.

This chain uses TRBV20-1 with TRBJ2-2; no reliable D call. The CDR3 totals 10 residues. Trimming shortened V by 3 bases and J by 7 bases, and 3 bases separated the two germline ends. The germline gives CDR1 DFQATT, CDR2 SNEGSKA (reference sequence). The CDR3 reads CSASHGELFF. DNA for the CDR3: TGCAGTGCTAGTCACGGGGAGCTGTTTTTT.

This clonotype is a singleton in its sample. The V call is TRBV7-9, the J call TRBJ1-2, with 11 bases aligning to TRBD1. The ends lost 5 bases at V and 0 bases at J; junction bases unmatched: 2. Germline assignment: CDR1 SEHNR and CDR2 FQNEAQ (reference sequence). The CDR3 spans 15 residues. This CDR3 reads CASSQGQGANYGYTF. The CDR3 DNA reads TGTGCCAGCAGCCAGGGACAGGGGGCTAACTATGGCTACACCTTC.

Details on this clonotype: A read error may account for a junction end that differs from germline. The chain uses TRBV2 and TRBJ1-2; no reliable D call. The CDR3 runs to 13 residues. Germline CDR1 reads SNHLY; CDR2 reads FYNNEI. CDR3 in DNA: TGCGCCAGCACCGCCCTGCAAGGTGGTGGCTACACCTTC. Amino acid sequence: CASTALQGGGYTF.

In regard to this clonotype: This may arise from a read error, as a much more abundant clone is one base away. The conserved final phenylalanine or tryptophan is absent from the CDR3, which likely points to a read error. The chain carries TRBV5-1 and TRBJ1-1; D uncertain. The germline V gene encodes CDR1 SGHRS and CDR2 YFSETQ. The CDR3 sequence is 14 residues long. V shed 5 bases and J shed 4 bases, with 15 bases lying between them. The CDR3: CASRFTPGSTEAFL. CDR3 DNA: TGCGCCAGCAGGTTCACACCGGGAAGCACTGAAGCTTTCTTG.

This clonotype rates as medium-sized. V and J are TRBV9 and TRBJ1-6; 7 bases fit TRBD1. The junction had 8 bases not matched to a gene; V was cut back by 4 bases and J by 7 bases. CDR3 length: 15 residues. Germline values: CDR1 SGDLS, CDR2 YYNGEE. This CDR3 reads CASSTGQEENSPLHF. The CDR3 DNA reads as TGTGCCAGCAGCACCGGACAGGAGGAGAATTCACCCCTCCACTTT. The variable domain in full, completed from reference TRBV9 and TRBJ1-6, reads DSGVTQTPKHLITATGQRVTLRCSPRSGDLSVYWYQQSLDQGLQFLIQYYNGEERAKGNILERFSAQQFPDLHSELNLSSLELGDSALYFCASSTGQEENSPLHFGNGTRLTVT.

Turning to this clonotype: The DNA is omitted, as the CDR3 cannot be located on it reliably, and the CDR3 follows TCRdb's listing. The chain is built from TRBV9 and TRBJ1-4; no DNA check was done on the table's D call, TRBD1. CDR1 and CDR2 from the germline V gene are SGDLS and YYNGEE. The CDR3 region is 22 residues in length, termini included. The CDR3 is CASSVIQRELMTSSTSKEKLFF.

This clonotype was counted many times. A much larger clone is a single base away; this may be a read error. The chain carries TRBV20-1 and TRBJ2-5; 8 bases map to TRBD2. Germline assignment: CDR1 DFQATT and CDR2 SNEGSKA (reference sequence). With V trimmed by 5 bases and J by 7 bases, 12 bases remained unmatched. CDR3 length: 14 residues. For the CDR3, the DNA is TGCAGTGCTGGACCGGGACTAGATGTGGCGACCCAGTACTTC. It codes for CSAGPGLDVATQYF.

CDR3 coding DNA: TGCAGCGTTGAACACGGGGGGGGAAAGCAGGAGACCCAGTACTTC. Protein product: CSVEHGGGKQETQYF. The chain joins TRBV29-1 to TRBJ2-5; 8 bases align to TRBD2. CDR3 length: 15 residues. V trimming: 2 bases; J trimming: 5 bases; junction bases outside the gene matches: 10. CDR1 and CDR2 (germline): SQVTM, ANQGSEA.

This clonotype was counted a few times. The chain joins TRBV10-3 to TRBJ1-2; 10 bases agree with TRBD1. The J segment lost 2 bases and the V segment lost 4 bases, leaving 4 bases of the junction unmatched. The germline V gene encodes CDR1 ENHRY and CDR2 SYGVKD. There are 15 residues in the CDR3. The CDR3 protein is CAISGPGQGNYGYTF. The CDR3 DNA follows: TGTGCCATCAGTGGGCCGGGACAGGGGAACTATGGCTACACCTTC.

Only a few counts were recorded for this clonotype. V usage is TRBV5-1 and J usage is TRBJ2-7, with 8 bases fitting TRBD2. There are 14 residues in the CDR3. Germline V gene data show CDR1 as SGHRS and CDR2 as YFSETQ. V gave up 2 bases and J gave up 5 bases; unmatched junction bases: 6. The CDR3 nucleotides read TGCGCCAGCAGCTTAACCGGGGGGGACGACGAGCAGTACTTC. Translated, it gives CASSLTGGDDEQYF. Supplemented by reference TRBV5-1 and TRBJ2-7, the full variable domain reads KAGVTQTPRYLIKTRGQQVTLSCSPISGHRSVSWYQQTPGQGLQFLFEYFSETQRNKGNFPGRFSGRQFSNSRSEMNVSTLELGDSALYLCASSLTGGDDEQYFGPGTRLTVT.

Many counts were recorded for this clonotype. The gene calls are TRBV6-5 and TRBJ2-2; either TRBD1 or TRBD2 may fit D (5 bases each). The CDR3 runs 16 residues. V was trimmed by 6 bases and J by 1 base, leaving 15 bases between them. Germline CDR1 and CDR2: MNHEY and SVGAGI. The CDR3: CASSSPGRMNTGELFF. The DNA for the CDR3 is TGTGCCAGCAGCTCCCCGGGGCGGATGAACACCGGGGAGCTGTTTTTT.

This sequence joins TRBV10-3 and TRBJ2-6, with unresolved D. Deletions cut 4 bases from V and 1 base from J, with 5 bases between. The CDR3 is 14 amino acids. Germline V gene sequence: CDR1 ENHRY, CDR2 SYGVKD. CDR3 loop: CAISGGSGANVLTF. CDR3 nucleotide sequence: TGTGCCATCAGTGGGGGTTCTGGGGCCAACGTCCTGACTTTC.

This chain connects TRBV7-4 to TRBJ2-5; 7 nucleotides agree with TRBD2. There are 16 residues in the CDR3. Unmatched junction bases numbered 14, after V lost 5 bases and J lost 5 bases. Germline V gives CDR1 SGHVT, CDR2 SQSDAQ. CDR3 coding DNA: TGTGCCAGCAGCGCTCCCGGCGGGGGAAAGCAGGAGACCCAGTACTTC. This sequence encodes CASSAPGGGKQETQYF. The full variable domain, with the rest looked up from reference TRBV7-4 and TRBJ2-5, is GAGVSQSPRYKVAKRGRDVALRCDSISGHVTLYWYRQTLGQGSEVLTYSQSDAQRDKSGRPSGRFSAERPERSVSTLKIQRTEQGDSAVYLCASSAPGGGKQETQYFGPGTRLLVL.

This clonotype was detected many times. The chain combines TRBV5-4 with TRBJ2-1, with TRBD2 matching 9 bases. With V trimmed by 6 bases and J by 2 bases, 9 bases remained unmatched. CDR1 SGHNT and CDR2 YYREEE come from the germline V gene (reference sequence). The CDR3 totals 16 residues. CDR3 coding DNA: TGTGCCAGCAAGGTGGCGGGAGGGAGAGCCTACAATGAGCAGTTCTTC. This sequence encodes CASKVAGGRAYNEQFF.

The chain couples TRBV7-2 to TRBJ1-4; unclear D gene. The CDR3 is 16 amino acids. Germline V CDR1 and CDR2: SGHTA, FQGNSA. The germline V and J ends were trimmed by 4 bases and 8 bases, with 20 bases remaining between them. The CDR3 sequence is CASSSLAGPSKEKLFF. The CDR3 DNA follows: TGTGCCAGCAGCTCGCTAGCGGGCCCTTCGAAGGAAAAACTGTTTTTT. Full variable domain (missing parts from reference TRBV7-2 and TRBJ1-4): GAGVSQSPSNKVTEKGKDVELRCDPISGHTALYWYRQSLGQGLEFLIYFQGNSAPDKSGLPSDRFSAERTGGSVSTLTIQRTQQEDSAVYLCASSSLAGPSKEKLFFGSGTQLSVL.

This clonotype appeared a few times. The chain uses TRBV6-2 or TRBV6-3 and TRBJ2-7; D call uncertain. Trimming shortened V by 5 bases and J by 5 bases, and 10 bases separated the two germline ends. CDR3 length: 12 residues. Germline CDR1 and CDR2: MNHEY and SVGEGT. CDR3 protein: CASSHPDDEQYF. The CDR3 DNA reads TGTGCCAGCAGTCACCCGGACGACGAGCAGTACTTC.

The genes are TRBV7-9 and TRBJ2-7; a weak D match, TRBD2 (7 bases). CDR1 and CDR2 from the germline V gene are SEHNR and FQNEAQ (reference sequence). This CDR3 spans 14 amino acids. With 5 bases removed from V and 1 base from J, the gap between germline ends came to 12 bases. The CDR3 DNA sequence: TGTGCCAGCAGCCAAGAGGGGGGGTCCTACGAGCAGTACTTC. Protein: CASSQEGGSYEQYF.

A word on this clonotype: The final CDR3 position lacks the conserved phenylalanine or tryptophan, pointing to a likely read error. The limits of the CDR3 on the DNA are not certain, so only TCRdb's listed CDR3 is given. The genes are TRBV4-3 and TRBJ2-2; TRBD2 is the table's D call and was not checked against the DNA. Inclusive of both ends, the CDR3 amounts to 15 amino acids. The germline V gene has CDR1 LGHNA and CDR2 YSLEER. CDR3 protein: CASSQAGGNTGERMS.